The sample holds many counts of the clone carrying this T cell receptor beta chain. Its antigen is currently unknown. CDR1 SEHNR and CDR2 FQNEAQ come from the germline V gene (reference sequence). The V end was cut by 5 bases, the J end by 7 bases, with 14 bases between. The CDR3 is 13 amino acids. The data derive from a study of CD8 T cells in ankylosing spondylitis. Libraries for TCR beta were made by quantitative 5'-RACE with molecular barcodes. In TCRdb, the 5' RACE reads were re-called with MiXCR into one record per CDR3 protein. Among 300,000 to 350,000 distinct CDR3 sequences, approximately 10% were seen once, and the ten largest hold roughly 9.5%. Study-wide results and limits: The disease-linked clones had a CD8+ phenotype and low blood frequencies. As reported, disease-linked clones showed significant enrichment in matched ankylosing spondylitis synovial fluid. Certain motif variants had earlier appeared in reactive arthritis synovial fluid and blood.

This clonotype was obtained from a female donor with ankylosing spondylitis or in good health (not recorded which). V is TRBV7-9 and J is TRBJ1-2; D possibly corresponds to TRBD1 (5 bases). The specimen was blood, either unsorted or a sorted T cell fraction (not recorded which). The chain's CDR3 is CASSQGTSPGYTF. The CDR3 bases are TGTGCCAGCAGCCAAGGGACCAGCCCTGGCTACACCTTC.